Listed below are T cell receptor beta chains from one sample, sequenced in a study of blood T cell repertoires in COVID-19. Clones were sequenced by immunoSEQ multiplex PCR, and TCRdb holds only the in-frame ones, with some missing. Of roughly 88,000 clones in the sample, around 85% were seen once. Sequenced: peripheral blood. Every receptor here comes from an older woman with COVID-19, enrolled during active disease. The CDR3 runs from the conserved cysteine through the conserved F or W.

TRBV19,TRBJ2-3,CASSIQGFWADTQYF
TRBV5-6,TRBJ1-5,CASSLYSRSNQPQHF
TRBV10-1,TRBJ2-4,CASLTGTDKLAKNIQYF
TRBV4-1,TRBJ2-3,CASSQRRGPDTQYF
TRBV7-9,TRBJ2-2,CASRTGTMNTGELFF
TRBV5-1,TRBJ2-7,CASSWRGRSGRSYEQYF
TRBV6-2/TRBV6-3,TRBJ2-1,CASSPGGDYNEQFF
TRBV14,TRBJ1-2,CASSQRRGTDYGYTF
TRBV4-3,TRBJ1-1,CASSRRTGGGTEAFF
TRBV4-1,TRBJ1-2,CASNPGQGPLNYGYTF
TRBV5-4,TRBJ2-3,CASSFIPGGGQDTQYF
TRBV5-1,TRBJ2-5,CASSSGLAGRETQYF
TRBV4-3,TRBJ2-5,CASSQELAGVGETQYF
TRBV30,TRBJ2-2,CAWSDGHFGELFF
TRBV19,TRBJ2-3,CASSIAGSPSADTQYF
TRBV9,TRBJ1-1,CASSVAGGGNTEAFF
TRBV5-1,TRBJ1-1,CASRLQGSTEAFF
TRBV18,TRBJ1-2,CASSPSSDYGYTF
TRBV18,TRBJ2-5,CASSLGTSETQYF
TRBV6-5,TRBJ2-3,CASSKQGDTQYF
TRBV2,TRBJ1-5,CASSGGSRGQPQHF
TRBV19,TRBJ1-5,CASSIGQGSNQPQHF
TRBV7-9,TRBJ2-3,CASSTLGTGITDTQYF